These 30 T cell receptor beta chains were sequenced from one sample in a study of PD-L1 blockade in urothelial cancer. The sample's time point: peripheral blood 6 weeks after treatment start. Here immunoSEQ multiplex PCR was the method, and the copy in TCRdb shows in-frame clones only, minus some. The profile covers around 110,000 clones, with approximately 90% appearing a single time and roughly 1.7% taken by the ten largest. The specimen comprised PBMCs, sampled around atezolizumab (anti-PD-L1) treatment. The receptors shown here come from a man aged 55 to 70 with urothelial cancer.

This clone was observed once. The rearrangement links TRBV7-2 to TRBJ2-2; 11 nucleotides match TRBD2. There are 16 residues in the CDR3. V was clipped by 5 bases and J by 6 bases; unmatched bases: 8. Germline values: CDR1 SGHTA, CDR2 FQGNSA. The CDR3 bases are TGTGCCAGCAGCCCCCATAGCGGGGGGGCGGCCGGGGAGCTGTTTTTT. It codes for CASSPHSGGAAGELFF. Based on the CDR3 plus reference TRBV7-2 and TRBJ2-2, the full variable domain is GAGVSQSPSNKVTEKGKDVELRCDPISGHTALYWYRQSLGQGLEFLIYFQGNSAPDKSGLPSDRFSAERTGGSVSTLTIQRTQQEDSAVYLCASSPHSGGAAGELFFGEGSRLTVL.

This sequence joins TRBV28 and TRBJ2-7; 8 nucleotides agree with TRBD2. The trim removed 2 bases at V and 3 bases at J, leaving 3 bases unmatched. This CDR3 has 14 amino acids. The germline gives CDR1 MDHEN, CDR2 SYDVKM. CDR3 in DNA: TGTGCCAGCAGTTTAAGCGGGGGCGGCTACGAGCAGTACTTC. This codes for CASSLSGGGYEQYF.

This sequence joins TRBV19 and TRBJ1-5, with TRBD1 identical over 7 bases. From germline, CDR1 is LNHDA and CDR2 SQIVND (reference sequence). Unmatched junction bases numbered 10, after V lost 4 bases and J lost 7 bases. The CDR3 is made up of 15 amino acids. The CDR3, as DNA: TGTGCCAGTAGTAAAACAGGGGATTTTCGCCAGCCCCAGCATTTT. This codes for CASSKTGDFRQPQHF.

This clone has only one observation. V gene TRBV5-1 combines with J gene TRBJ2-2; the match to TRBD2 covers 12 bases. The germline V gene has CDR1 SGHRS and CDR2 YFSETQ. Losses at the gene ends were 4 bases for V and 4 bases for J; bases not matched to a gene: 8. The CDR3 is 17 residues long. CDR3 residues: CASSPPGLAGLTGELFF. CDR3 DNA: TGCGCCAGCAGCCCCCCGGGACTAGCGGGTCTCACCGGGGAGCTGTTTTTT.

The chain has TRBV5-1 and TRBJ2-3; the match to TRBD2 covers 9 bases. This CDR3 is built from 14 residues. The V gene's germline CDR1 is SGHRS and CDR2 YFSETQ. V lost 4 bases, J lost 10 bases, and 10 bases stayed unmatched. CDR3: CASSPILAGGPQYF. The CDR3 DNA reads TGCGCCAGCAGCCCGATACTGGCGGGGGGGCCGCAGTATTTT.

A single count supports this clone. V gene TRBV19 combines with J gene TRBJ2-7; 8 bases fit TRBD2. Germline lookup yields CDR1 LNHDA and CDR2 SQIVND (reference sequence). The V and J ends lost 4 bases and 4 bases, in that order; junction bases with no gene match: 6. The CDR3 runs 14 residues. The CDR3: CASSKASGPYEQYF. DNA of the CDR3: TGTGCCAGTAGTAAGGCTAGCGGGCCGTACGAGCAGTACTTC.

The V call is TRBV7-9, the J call TRBJ1-2; TRBD1 agrees at 7 bases. The CDR3 is 16 residues long. Germline CDR1 reads SEHNR; CDR2 reads FQNEAQ (reference sequence). Trimming took 4 bases from V and 4 from J; bases not matched to a gene: 12. The CDR3 reads CASSSSITQGTYGYTF. For the CDR3, the DNA is TGTGCCAGCAGCTCCTCGATAACACAGGGGACCTATGGCTACACCTTC. The entire variable domain, with the rest obtained from reference TRBV7-9 and TRBJ1-2, is as follows: DTGVSQNPRHKITKRGQNVTFRCDPISEHNRLYWYRQTLGQGPEFLTYFQNEAQLEKSRLLSDRFSAERPKGSFSTLEIQRTEQGDSAMYLCASSSSITQGTYGYTFGSGTRLTVV.

With regard to this clone: Other DNA sequences in the same sample also yield this CDR3. The J gene is TRBJ1-5, the V gene TRBV11-2, with D possibly being TRBD1 (5 bases). From germline, CDR1 is SGHAT and CDR2 FQNNGV. The CDR3 extends over 14 amino acids. V lost 3 bases to trimming and J lost 2 bases, with 8 bases between them. The chain's CDR3 is CASSLGTGNQPQHF. The DNA of the CDR3 is TGTGCCAGCAGCTTGGGGACTGGCAATCAGCCCCAGCATTTT. Complete variable domain (other parts from reference TRBV11-2 and TRBJ1-5): EAGVAQSPRYKIIEKRQSVAFWCNPISGHATLYWYQQILGQGPKLLIQFQNNGVVDDSQLPKDRFSAERLKGVDSTLKIQPAKLEDSAVYLCASSLGTGNQPQHFGDGTRLSIL.

The chain employs TRBV6-6 and TRBJ2-2; TRBD1 matches at 7 bases. Looked up from germline, CDR1 is MNHNY and CDR2 is SVGAGI (reference sequence). Unmatched junction bases numbered 5, after V lost 2 bases and J lost 5 bases. This CDR3 contains 15 residues. Written as DNA, the CDR3 is TGTGCCAGCAGTTACACAGGGGTATCGACCGGGGAGCTGTTTTTT. Translating gives CASSYTGVSTGELFF.

This sequence joins TRBV6-5 and TRBJ1-5, with D perhaps TRBD1 (5 bases). The length of the CDR3 is 14 residues. V dropped 3 bases and J dropped 6 bases, with 12 bases sitting between them. Germline V lookup: CDR1 MNHEY, CDR2 SVGAGI. As DNA, the CDR3 is TGTGCCAGCAGTTATCAGTCGGGGGTTCAGCCCCAGCATTTT. This sequence encodes CASSYQSGVQPQHF.

The V call is TRBV11-2, the J call TRBJ2-7, with TRBD1 matching over 7 bases. Germline-derived CDR1 and CDR2 are SGHAT and FQNNGV. The CDR3 is 13 residues long. The V segment lost 5 bases and the J segment 5 bases; nucleotides outside the gene matches: 6. In DNA form, the CDR3 reads TGTGCCAGCAGCCTGGACAGGTTGAACGAGCAGTACTTC. Translation gives CASSLDRLNEQYF.

In its sample, this clone was seen once. The genes are TRBV9 and TRBJ2-2, with D perhaps matching TRBD2 (5 bases). V lost 0 bases and J lost 6, with 12 bases in between. Germline CDR1 is SGDLS and CDR2 is YYNGEE. CDR3 length: 15 amino acids. CDR3: CASSVDPSLAGELFF. In nucleotides, the CDR3 is TGTGCCAGCAGCGTAGACCCTAGCCTGGCCGGGGAGCTGTTTTTT.

The gene calls are TRBV19 and TRBJ1-5; D is uncertain. Germline lookup yields CDR1 LNHDA and CDR2 SQIVND (reference sequence). The V end lost 3 bases, the J end lost 5 bases, and 5 bases lay between the germline ends. This CDR3 has 12 amino acids. CDR3 sequence: CASSILYQPQHF. DNA of the CDR3: TGTGCCAGTAGTATTCTATATCAGCCCCAGCATTTT.

CDR3 region: CASSGQASAINEQFF. CDR3 DNA sequence: TGTGCCAGCAGTGGCCAAGCTAGCGCGATTAATGAGCAGTTCTTC. V and J are TRBV6-1 and TRBJ2-1, with D perhaps TRBD2 (6 bases). CDR3 length equals 15 residues. In germline, CDR1 is MNHNS, CDR2 SASEGT. Trimming pared 4 bases from V and 7 bases from J, leaving 17 bases between.

The chain uses TRBV5-6 and TRBJ1-2; no definite D call. Trimming took off 4 bases at V and 5 bases at J, with 12 bases between the two ends. The CDR3 covers 13 residues. CDR1 SGHDT and CDR2 YYEEEE come from the germline V gene. The CDR3 DNA follows: TGTGCCAGCAGCCCCCCCGGGGAATATGGCTACACCTTC. Amino acids: CASSPPGEYGYTF. Full variable domain (remainder filled in from reference TRBV5-6 and TRBJ1-2): DAGVTQSPTHLIKTRGQQVTLRCSPKSGHDTVSWYQQALGQGPQFIFQYYEEEERQRGNFPDRFSGHQFPNYSSELNVNALLLGDSALYLCASSPPGEYGYTFGSGTRLTVV.

The chain uses TRBV19 and TRBJ2-5, with D possibly being TRBD1 (6 bases). CDR1 is LNHDA, CDR2 SQIVND, per germline (reference sequence). The CDR3 contains 15 residues. V lost 4 bases and J lost 1, with 13 bases in between. The CDR3 protein is CASSRGTPLQETQYF. In DNA form, the CDR3 reads TGTGCCAGTAGTAGGGGGACACCGCTCCAAGAGACCCAGTACTTC. Drawing the rest from reference TRBV19 and TRBJ2-5, the complete variable domain is DGGITQSPKYLFRKEGQNVTLSCEQNLNHDAMYWYRQDPGQGLRLIYYSQIVNDFQKGDIAEGYSVSREKKESFPLTVTSAQKNPTAFYLCASSRGTPLQETQYFGPGTRLLVL.

This chain connects TRBV9 to TRBJ1-5; 8 bases agree with TRBD1. Germline values: CDR1 SGDLS, CDR2 YYNGEE. Trimming cost V 3 bases and J 1 base; bases outside gene matches: 3. The CDR3 has 15 amino acids. The CDR3 spells CASSAGQGSNQPQHF. In DNA, the CDR3 is TGTGCCAGCAGCGCTGGACAGGGAAGCAATCAGCCCCAGCATTTT.

The V call is TRBV10-3, the J call TRBJ1-3; 11 bases map to TRBD1. Per the germline V gene, CDR1 is ENHRY and CDR2 is SYGVKD. The CDR3 contains 15 residues. The J segment lost 4 bases and the V segment lost 5 bases, leaving 4 bases of the junction unmatched. In DNA, the CDR3 is TGTGCCATCAGTCGGGGACAGGGGGAAGGAAACACCATATATTTT. It yields the protein CAISRGQGEGNTIYF.

The chain is built from TRBV27 and TRBJ1-5; no clear D. The CDR3 spans 15 residues. V lost 5 bases and J 7 bases, leaving 18 bases between the germline ends. Looked up from germline, CDR1 is MNHEY and CDR2 is SMNVEV (reference sequence). CDR3 nucleotides: TGTGCCAGCAGTCCTGGAAAGAGGGTCGGGCAGCCCCAGCATTTT. Its protein is CASSPGKRVGQPQHF.

The genes are TRBV4-2 and TRBJ2-3, with D maybe TRBD1 (6 bases). The V gene's germline CDR1 is LGHNA and CDR2 YNFKEQ. CDR3 size: 13 residues. V was clipped by 4 bases and J by 6 bases, with 11 bases between them. CDR3 nucleotide sequence: TGTGCCAGCAGCCCCAGGGGTAGGGATACGCAGTATTTT. This sequence encodes CASSPRGRDTQYF.

The chain uses TRBV6-5 and TRBJ2-7; possible D gene TRBD1, 6 bases. The CDR3 totals 14 residues. The germline V gene encodes CDR1 MNHEY and CDR2 SVGAGI. Trimming took 6 bases from V and 4 from J, leaving 16 bases between them. CDR3 sequence (DNA): TGTGCCAGCAGCCACCAGGGGCTGGGATACGAGCAGTACTTC. This gives the protein CASSHQGLGYEQYF.

This chain uses TRBV15 with TRBJ2-1; D possibly corresponds to TRBD2 (6 bases). Deletions cut 3 bases from V and 4 bases from J, with 7 bases between. The CDR3 has 13 residues. Germline V gene lookup returns CDR1 LNHNV and CDR2 YYDKDF (reference sequence). CDR3 protein: CATSSGGYNEQFF. In DNA form, the CDR3 reads TGTGCCACCAGCAGTGGAGGGTACAATGAGCAGTTCTTC.

This clone was observed a few times. The gene calls are TRBV5-5 and TRBJ2-2, with D perhaps TRBD1 (6 bases). Germline V CDR1 and CDR2: SGHKS, YYEKEE (reference sequence). With 1 base removed from V and 5 bases from J, the gap between germline ends came to 15 bases. The CDR3 consists of 16 residues. The CDR3 DNA reads TGTGCCAGCAGCTTGTTGTGGCCAGGGGTAACCGGGGAGCTGTTTTTT. Its protein product is CASSLLWPGVTGELFF.

V gene TRBV29-1 combines with J gene TRBJ2-6; a weak D match, TRBD1 (6 bases). Trimming pared 3 bases from V and 0 bases from J, leaving 12 bases between. The germline gives CDR1 SQVTM, CDR2 ANQGSEA. The CDR3 consists of 16 residues. CDR3 sequence (DNA): TGCAGCGTTGAGGCGGACAGCTCCTCTGGGGCCAACGTCCTGACTTTC. As protein: CSVEADSSSGANVLTF.

This sequence joins TRBV28 and TRBJ1-2; 10 bases are a match to TRBD1. The germline CDR1 and CDR2 sequences are MDHEN and SYDVKM. The V and J ends lost 10 bases and 4 bases, in that order; junction bases with no gene match: 6. The CDR3 length is 13 residues. The chain's CDR3 is CATRTGGVYGYTF. The CDR3 nucleotides are TGTGCCACTCGGACAGGGGGTGTCTATGGCTACACCTTC.

The chain links TRBV7-2 to TRBJ1-5; tentative D call: TRBD1 (6 bases). Germline CDR1 and CDR2: SGHTA and FQGNSA. The length of the CDR3 is 16 residues. V was pared by 5 bases and J by 6 bases, with 20 bases between. CDR3 bases: TGTGCCAGCAGCACCCAAGGGGGTTTCCTTGTTCAGCCCCAGCATTTT. Amino acid sequence: CASSTQGGFLVQPQHF.

The chain has TRBV30 and TRBJ2-7; 7 bases map to TRBD1. V lost 3 bases, J lost 6 bases, and 8 bases stayed unmatched. CDR1 and CDR2 from the germline V gene are GTSNPN and SVGIG (reference sequence). The CDR3 is made up of 13 amino acids. Here the CDR3 reads CAWSVRAGGEQYF. Written as DNA, the CDR3 is TGTGCCTGGAGCGTACGCGCAGGGGGCGAGCAGTACTTC.

This clone was seen a handful of times. This chain links TRBV11-2 with TRBJ2-5, with D maybe TRBD2 (5 bases). CDR1 is SGHAT, CDR2 FQNNGV, per germline. The CDR3 spans 14 residues. Trimming took 0 bases from V and 7 from J, leaving 12 bases between them. The CDR3 DNA reads as TGTGCCAGCAGCTTAGAGTCCGCCCGGGGGACCCAGTACTTC. This encodes CASSLESARGTQYF.

The V gene is TRBV5-4, the J gene TRBJ2-2; the match to TRBD2 covers 7 bases. The V gene's germline CDR1 is SGHNT and CDR2 YYREEE (reference sequence). J was trimmed by 6 bases and V by 0 bases; bases with no gene match: 8. The CDR3 sequence is 16 residues long. As DNA, the CDR3 is TGTGCCAGCAGCTTGGCCGGTGCGGGGGTTTCCGGGGAGCTGTTTTTT. Protein: CASSLAGAGVSGELFF.

The gene calls are TRBV5-1 and TRBJ2-3, with 12 bases that match TRBD2. V lost 1 base, J lost 2 bases, and 5 bases stayed unmatched. CDR1 is SGHRS and CDR2 is YFSETQ in the germline V gene. This CDR3 is 17 amino acids long. The CDR3 DNA sequence: TGCGCCAGCAGCTTGCCGGGACTAGCGGGCCACACAGATACGCAGTATTTT. Its protein product is CASSLPGLAGHTDTQYF. Together with reference TRBV5-1 and TRBJ2-3, the CDR3 gives the full variable domain: KAGVTQTPRYLIKTRGQQVTLSCSPISGHRSVSWYQQTPGQGLQFLFEYFSETQRNKGNFPGRFSGRQFSNSRSEMNVSTLELGDSALYLCASSLPGLAGHTDTQYFGPGTRLTVL.